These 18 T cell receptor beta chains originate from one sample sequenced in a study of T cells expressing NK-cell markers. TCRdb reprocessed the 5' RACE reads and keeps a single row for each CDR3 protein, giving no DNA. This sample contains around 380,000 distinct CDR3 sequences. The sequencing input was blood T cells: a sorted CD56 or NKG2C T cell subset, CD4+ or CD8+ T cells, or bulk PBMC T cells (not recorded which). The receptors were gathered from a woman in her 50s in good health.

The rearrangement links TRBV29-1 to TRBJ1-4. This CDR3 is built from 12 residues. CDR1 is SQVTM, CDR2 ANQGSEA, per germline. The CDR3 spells CSVQGRGEKLFF.

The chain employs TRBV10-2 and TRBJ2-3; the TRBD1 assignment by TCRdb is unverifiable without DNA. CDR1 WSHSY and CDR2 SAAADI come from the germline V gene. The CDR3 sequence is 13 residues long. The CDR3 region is CASRGGITDTQYF.

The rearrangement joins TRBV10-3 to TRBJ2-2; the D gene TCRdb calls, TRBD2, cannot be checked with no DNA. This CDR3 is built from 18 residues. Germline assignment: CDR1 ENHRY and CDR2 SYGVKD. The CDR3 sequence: CAISDPAHPSGPTGELFF.

CDR3 residues: CASSDGGGFEAFF. V and J are TRBV10-1 and TRBJ1-1. CDR1 is WNHNN and CDR2 is SYGVQD in the germline V gene (reference sequence). The CDR3 length is 13 residues.

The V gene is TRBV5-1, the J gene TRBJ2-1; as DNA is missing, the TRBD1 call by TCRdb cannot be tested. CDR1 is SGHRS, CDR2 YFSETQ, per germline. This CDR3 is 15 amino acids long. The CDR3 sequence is CASSLAPTPQVEQFF.

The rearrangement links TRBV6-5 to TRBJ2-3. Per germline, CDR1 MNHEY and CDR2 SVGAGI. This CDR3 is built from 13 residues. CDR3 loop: CASRGLAENTQYF.

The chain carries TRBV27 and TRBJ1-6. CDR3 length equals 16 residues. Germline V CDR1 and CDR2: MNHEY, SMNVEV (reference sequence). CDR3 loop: CASSSTGSSYNSPLHF.

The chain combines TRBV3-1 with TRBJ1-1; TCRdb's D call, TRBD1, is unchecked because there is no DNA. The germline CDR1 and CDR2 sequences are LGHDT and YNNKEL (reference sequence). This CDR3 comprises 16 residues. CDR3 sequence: CASSQEQNRGDTEAFF.

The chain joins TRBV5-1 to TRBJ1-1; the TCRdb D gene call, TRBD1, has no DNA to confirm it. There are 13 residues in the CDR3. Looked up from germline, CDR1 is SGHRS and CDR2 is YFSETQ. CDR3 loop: CASSGGGFTEAFF.

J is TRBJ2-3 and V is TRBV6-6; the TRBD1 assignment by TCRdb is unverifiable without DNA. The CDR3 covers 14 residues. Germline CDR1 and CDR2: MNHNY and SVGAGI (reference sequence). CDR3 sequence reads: CASSPVLSTDTQYF.

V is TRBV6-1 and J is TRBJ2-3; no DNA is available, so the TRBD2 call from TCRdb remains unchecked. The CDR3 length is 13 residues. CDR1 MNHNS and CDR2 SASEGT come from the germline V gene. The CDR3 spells CASSEWWRDTQYF.

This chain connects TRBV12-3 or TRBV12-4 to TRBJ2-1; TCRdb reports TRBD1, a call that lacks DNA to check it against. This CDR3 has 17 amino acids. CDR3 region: CASSPRTGGLRFHEQFF.

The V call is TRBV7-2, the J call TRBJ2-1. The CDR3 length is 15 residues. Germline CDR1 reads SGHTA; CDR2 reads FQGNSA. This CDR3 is CASSRVGGSGNEQFF.

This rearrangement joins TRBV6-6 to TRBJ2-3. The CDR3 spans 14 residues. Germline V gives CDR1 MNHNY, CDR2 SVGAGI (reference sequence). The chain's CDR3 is CASRPQALGDTQYF.

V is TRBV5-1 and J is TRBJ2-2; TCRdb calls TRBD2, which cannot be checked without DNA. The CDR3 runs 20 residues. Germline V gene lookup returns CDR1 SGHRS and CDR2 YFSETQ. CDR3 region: CASSLTLAGPAGSNTGELFF.

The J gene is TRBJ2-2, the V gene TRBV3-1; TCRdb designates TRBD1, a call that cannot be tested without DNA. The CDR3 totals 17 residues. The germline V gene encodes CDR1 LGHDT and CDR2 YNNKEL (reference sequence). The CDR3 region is CASTPRPLAGSTGELFF.

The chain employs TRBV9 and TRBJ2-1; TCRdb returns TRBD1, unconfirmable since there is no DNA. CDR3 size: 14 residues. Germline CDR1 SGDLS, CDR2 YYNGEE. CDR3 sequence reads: CASSVTTGNNEQFF.

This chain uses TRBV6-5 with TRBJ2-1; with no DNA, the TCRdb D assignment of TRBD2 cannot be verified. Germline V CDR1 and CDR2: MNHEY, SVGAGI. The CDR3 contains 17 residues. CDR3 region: CASSYDGLAGGYNEQFF.